This T cell receptor beta chain was recorded in a study of CD8+ T cells in alopecia areata. About the research overall: C3H/HeJ graft donors with spontaneous alopecia, aged about 6-12 months, supplied skin that was transplanted onto female C3H/HeJ mice aged about 7-10 weeks.

This clone was seen ten or more times. Genes and germline come from the mouse. The authors extracted RNA and reverse transcribed it into cDNA as the sequencing template. Assay used: immunoSEQ multiplex PCR; TCRdb lists only in-frame clones, some missing. There are some 120,000 clones in the sample, none observed a single time. Source material: lesional skin. The receptor was derived from a C3H/HeJ mouse with alopecia areata. The mice in this strain carry MHC haplotype H2-k.

CDR3 loop: CASSPSGTGTGQLYF. CDR3 bases read: TGTGCCAGCAGCCCCTCCGGGACAGGCACCGGG. The chain uses TRBV13-3 and TRBJ2-2; 8 bases are shared with TRBD1. The sequenced fragment ends 4 residues before the CDR3 boundary, so the rest is inferred from the germline J gene. The CDR3 has 15 amino acids. Per germline, CDR1 NNHDY and CDR2 SYVADS. V shed 5 bases, J shed 4 bases, and the junction held 7 bases outside the gene matches.